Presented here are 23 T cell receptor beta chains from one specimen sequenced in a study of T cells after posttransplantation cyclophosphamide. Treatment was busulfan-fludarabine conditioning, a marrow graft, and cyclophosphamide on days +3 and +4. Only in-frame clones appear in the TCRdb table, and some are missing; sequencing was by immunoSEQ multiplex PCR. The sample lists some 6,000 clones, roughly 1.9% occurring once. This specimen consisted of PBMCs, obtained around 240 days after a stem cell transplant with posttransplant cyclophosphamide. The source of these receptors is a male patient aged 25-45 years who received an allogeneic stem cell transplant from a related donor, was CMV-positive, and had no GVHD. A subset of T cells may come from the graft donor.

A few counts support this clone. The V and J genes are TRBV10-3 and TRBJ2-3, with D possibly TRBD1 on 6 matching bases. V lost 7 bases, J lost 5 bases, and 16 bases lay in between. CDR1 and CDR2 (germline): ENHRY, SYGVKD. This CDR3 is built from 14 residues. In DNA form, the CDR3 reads TGTGCCATCAACAAACAGGGATTGGGAGATACGCAGTATTTT. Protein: CAINKQGLGDTQYF.

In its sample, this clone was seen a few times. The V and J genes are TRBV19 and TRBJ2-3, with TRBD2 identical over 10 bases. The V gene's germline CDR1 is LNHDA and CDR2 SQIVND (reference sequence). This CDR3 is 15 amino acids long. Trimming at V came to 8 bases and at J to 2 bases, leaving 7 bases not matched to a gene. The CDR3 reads CASQSGGGYTDTQYF. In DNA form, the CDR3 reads TGTGCCAGTCAGAGCGGGGGGGGCTACACAGATACGCAGTATTTT.

CDR3 coding DNA: TGTGCCAGCTCACCACGGGCAGGGAACACCGGGGAGCTGTTTTTT. It is translated as CASSPRAGNTGELFF. This chain connects TRBV18 to TRBJ2-2; D is uncertain. This CDR3 is built from 15 residues. The V and J ends lost 1 base and 1 base respectively, with 7 bases between them. Germline CDR1 and CDR2: KGHSH and LQKENI.

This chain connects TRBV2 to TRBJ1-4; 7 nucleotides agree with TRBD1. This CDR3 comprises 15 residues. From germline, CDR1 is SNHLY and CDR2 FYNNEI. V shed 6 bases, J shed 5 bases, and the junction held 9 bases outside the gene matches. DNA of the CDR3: TGTGCCAGCAGGAAGGAGGGACAGAAGAATGAAAAACTGTTTTTT. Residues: CASRKEGQKNEKLFF.

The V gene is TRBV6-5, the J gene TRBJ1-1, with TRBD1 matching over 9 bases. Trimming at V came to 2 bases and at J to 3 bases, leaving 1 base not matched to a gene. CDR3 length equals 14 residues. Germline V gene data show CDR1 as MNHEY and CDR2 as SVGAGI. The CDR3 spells CASSYRDRDTEAFF. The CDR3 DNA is TGTGCCAGCAGTTACCGGGACAGGGACACTGAAGCTTTCTTT.

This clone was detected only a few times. The CDR3 DNA sequence: TGCGCCAGCAGCTTGGGTGGCAGCAGGTACGAGCAGTACTTC. Translating gives CASSLGGSRYEQYF. The chain carries TRBV5-1 and TRBJ2-7; D ambiguous. V was trimmed by 0 bases and J by 4 bases, leaving 11 bases between them. The length of the CDR3 is 14 residues. The V gene's germline CDR1 is SGHRS and CDR2 YFSETQ.

Here the CDR3 reads CATSKDRVSGELFF. For the CDR3, the DNA is TGTGCCACCAGCAAGGACAGGGTCTCCGGGGAGCTGTTTTTT. V is TRBV15 and J is TRBJ2-2; 8 bases align to TRBD1. Germline lookup yields CDR1 LNHNV and CDR2 YYDKDF (reference sequence). CDR3 length: 14 residues. Losses at the gene ends were 4 bases for V and 6 bases for J; bases not matched to a gene: 4.

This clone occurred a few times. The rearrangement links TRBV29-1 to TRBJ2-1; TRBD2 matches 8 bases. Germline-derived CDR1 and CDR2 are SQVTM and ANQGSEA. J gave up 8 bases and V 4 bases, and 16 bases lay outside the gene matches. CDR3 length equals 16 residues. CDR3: CSVGGAGLLGGDEQFF. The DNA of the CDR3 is TGCAGCGTTGGGGGGGCAGGGTTACTCGGGGGGGATGAGCAGTTCTTC.

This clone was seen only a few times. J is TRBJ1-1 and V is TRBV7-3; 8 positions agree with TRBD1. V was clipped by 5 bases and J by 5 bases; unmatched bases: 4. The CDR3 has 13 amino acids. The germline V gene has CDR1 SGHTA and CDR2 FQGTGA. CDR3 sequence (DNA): TGTGCCAGCAGCGACAGGGGAAATACTGAAGCTTTCTTT. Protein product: CASSDRGNTEAFF.

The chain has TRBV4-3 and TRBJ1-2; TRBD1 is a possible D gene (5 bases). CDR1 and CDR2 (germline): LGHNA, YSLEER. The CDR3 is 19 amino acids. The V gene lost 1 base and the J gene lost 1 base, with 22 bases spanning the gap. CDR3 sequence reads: CASSQVGGKWSGINYGYTF. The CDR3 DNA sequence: TGCGCCAGCAGCCAAGTTGGCGGGAAGTGGTCAGGGATTAACTATGGCTACACCTTC.

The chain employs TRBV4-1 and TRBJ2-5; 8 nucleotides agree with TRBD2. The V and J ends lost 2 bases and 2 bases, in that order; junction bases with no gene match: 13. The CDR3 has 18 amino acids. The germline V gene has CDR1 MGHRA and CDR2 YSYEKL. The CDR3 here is CASSQRGGAGGGQETQYF. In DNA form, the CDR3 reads TGCGCCAGCAGCCAAAGGGGGGGGGCTGGCGGGGGGCAAGAGACCCAGTACTTC.

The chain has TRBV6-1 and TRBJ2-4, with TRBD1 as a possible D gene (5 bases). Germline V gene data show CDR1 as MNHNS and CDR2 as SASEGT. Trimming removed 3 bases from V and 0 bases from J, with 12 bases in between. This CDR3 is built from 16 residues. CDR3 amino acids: CASSDLGLVAKNIQYF. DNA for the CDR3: TGTGCCAGCAGTGATCTGGGGCTGGTAGCCAAAAACATTCAGTACTTC.

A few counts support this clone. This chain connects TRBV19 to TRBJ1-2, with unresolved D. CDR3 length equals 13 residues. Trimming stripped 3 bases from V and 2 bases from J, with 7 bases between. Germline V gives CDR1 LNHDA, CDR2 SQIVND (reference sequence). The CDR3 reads CASSMTGNYGYTF. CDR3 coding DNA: TGTGCCAGTAGTATGACCGGGAACTATGGCTACACCTTC. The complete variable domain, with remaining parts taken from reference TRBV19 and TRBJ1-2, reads DGGITQSPKYLFRKEGQNVTLSCEQNLNHDAMYWYRQDPGQGLRLIYYSQIVNDFQKGDIAEGYSVSREKKESFPLTVTSAQKNPTAFYLCASSMTGNYGYTFGSGTRLTVV.

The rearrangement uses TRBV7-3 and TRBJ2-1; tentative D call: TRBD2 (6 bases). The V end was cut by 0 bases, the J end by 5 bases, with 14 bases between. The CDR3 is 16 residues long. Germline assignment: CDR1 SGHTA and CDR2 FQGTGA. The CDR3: CASSLTLTGTDNEQFF. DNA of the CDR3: TGTGCCAGCAGCTTAACGTTAACTGGGACTGACAATGAGCAGTTCTTC.

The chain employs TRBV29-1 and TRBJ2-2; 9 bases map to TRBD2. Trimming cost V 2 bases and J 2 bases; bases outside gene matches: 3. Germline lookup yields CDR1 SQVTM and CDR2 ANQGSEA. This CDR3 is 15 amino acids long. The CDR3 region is CSVELAGKNTGELFF. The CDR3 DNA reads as TGCAGCGTTGAACTAGCGGGGAAAAACACCGGGGAGCTGTTTTTT.

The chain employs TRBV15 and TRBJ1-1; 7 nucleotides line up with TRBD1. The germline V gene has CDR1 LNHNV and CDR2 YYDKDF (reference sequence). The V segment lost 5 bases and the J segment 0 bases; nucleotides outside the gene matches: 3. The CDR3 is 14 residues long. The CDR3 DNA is TGTGCCACCAGCGGGACAGAGATGAACACTGAAGCTTTCTTT. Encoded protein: CATSGTEMNTEAFF.

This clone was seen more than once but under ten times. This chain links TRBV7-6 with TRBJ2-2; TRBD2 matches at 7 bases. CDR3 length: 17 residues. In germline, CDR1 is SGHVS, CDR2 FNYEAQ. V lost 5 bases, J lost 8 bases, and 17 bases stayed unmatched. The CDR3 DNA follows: TGTGCCAGCAGCCCAACATCGCCGACTAGCTTGGCGGGGGAGCTGTTTTTT. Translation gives CASSPTSPTSLAGELFF.

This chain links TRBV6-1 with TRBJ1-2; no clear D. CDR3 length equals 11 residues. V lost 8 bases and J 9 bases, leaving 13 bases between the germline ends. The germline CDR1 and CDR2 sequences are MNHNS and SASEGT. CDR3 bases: TGTGCCAGCCTTGATCTTAGCAGCTACACCTTC. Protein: CASLDLSSYTF.

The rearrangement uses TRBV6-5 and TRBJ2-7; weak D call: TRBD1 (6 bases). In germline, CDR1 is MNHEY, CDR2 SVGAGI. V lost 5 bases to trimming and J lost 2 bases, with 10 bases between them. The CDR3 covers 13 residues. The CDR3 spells CASSPRGAYEQYF. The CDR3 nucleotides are TGTGCCAGCAGTCCCAGGGGAGCCTACGAGCAGTACTTC.

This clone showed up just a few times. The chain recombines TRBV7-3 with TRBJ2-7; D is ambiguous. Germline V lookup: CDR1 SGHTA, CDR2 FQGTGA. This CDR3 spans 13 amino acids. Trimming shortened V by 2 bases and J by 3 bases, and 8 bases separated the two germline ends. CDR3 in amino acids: CASSLGQDYEQYF. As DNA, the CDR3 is TGTGCCAGCAGCTTAGGGCAGGACTACGAGCAGTACTTC.

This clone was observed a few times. Here the CDR3 reads CASSRGQGADNSPLHF. The CDR3 DNA follows: TGCGCCAGCAGTCGCGGACAGGGAGCAGATAATTCACCCCTCCACTTT. The rearrangement links TRBV5-1 to TRBJ1-6; TRBD1 matches at 8 bases. The CDR3 loop spans 16 amino acids. V lost 5 bases and J lost 5; bases outside the gene matches: 9. The germline V gene has CDR1 SGHRS and CDR2 YFSETQ.

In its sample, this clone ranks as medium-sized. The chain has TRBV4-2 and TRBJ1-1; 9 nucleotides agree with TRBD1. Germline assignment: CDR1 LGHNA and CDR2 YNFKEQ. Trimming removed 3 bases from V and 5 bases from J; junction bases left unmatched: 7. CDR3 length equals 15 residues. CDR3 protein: CASSHGTGQGTEAFF. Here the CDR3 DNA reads TGTGCCAGCAGCCATGGAACCGGACAGGGGACTGAAGCTTTCTTT.

The CDR3 sequence: CASSLSLIAGGWNEQYF. The DNA of the CDR3 is TGTGCCAGCAGTTTATCCCTCATAGCGGGAGGTTGGAACGAGCAGTACTTC. V and J are TRBV28 and TRBJ2-7; 10 bases map to TRBD2. The V segment lost 1 base and the J segment 5 bases; nucleotides outside the gene matches: 11. This CDR3 spans 17 amino acids. From germline, CDR1 is MDHEN and CDR2 SYDVKM.